This T cell receptor beta chain was observed in a study of CD8+ T cells in alopecia areata. Study results and caveats: Scalp sequencing also captures normal skin's resident alphabeta T cells.

V lost 4 bases to trimming and J lost 0 bases, with 11 bases between them. Germline CDR1 reads SGHRS; CDR2 reads YFSETQ. This CDR3 region has 16 residues. Extracted RNA was reverse transcribed into cDNA, the sequencing template. Generated by immunoSEQ multiplex PCR, the TCRdb table keeps only in-frame clones and is missing some. The sample has about 200,000 clones; about three fifths are singletons. To note about this clone: Its cognate antigen is unknown.

This sample comprised CD4+ T cells sorted from blood, obtained at week 0. The rearrangement uses TRBV5-1 and TRBJ2-6; TRBD1 is a possible D gene (7 bases). The sequence derives from a human donor with alopecia areata. The CDR3 coding sequence is TGCGCCAGCAGCCCGGGGGACAGCTCTGGGGCCAACGTCCTGACTTTC. Translation gives CASSPGDSSGANVLTF.